This entry describes one T cell receptor (beta chain). Using immunoSEQ multiplex PCR, the repertoire was profiled, and TCRdb retains in-frame clones only, with some absent. The sample consists of 120,000 or so clones, 85% to 90% of them appearing once. The length of the CDR3 is 15 residues. The V gene's germline CDR1 is GTSNPN and CDR2 SVGIG (reference sequence). Trimming took off 1 base at V and 11 bases at J, with 24 bases between the two ends. This sample is drawn from a study of T cell responses to AZD1222 COVID-19 vaccine. The receptor comes from an adult in good health. The J gene is TRBJ2-7, the V gene TRBV30, with D maybe TRBD1 (6 bases). The sample consisted of peripheral blood, taken on day 0 of AZD1222 vaccination. CDR3 nucleotide sequence: TGTGCCTGGAGTGCAACCACAGGGTTCGCAGGAGAGGAGTACTTC. Its translation: CAWSATTGFAGEEYF.